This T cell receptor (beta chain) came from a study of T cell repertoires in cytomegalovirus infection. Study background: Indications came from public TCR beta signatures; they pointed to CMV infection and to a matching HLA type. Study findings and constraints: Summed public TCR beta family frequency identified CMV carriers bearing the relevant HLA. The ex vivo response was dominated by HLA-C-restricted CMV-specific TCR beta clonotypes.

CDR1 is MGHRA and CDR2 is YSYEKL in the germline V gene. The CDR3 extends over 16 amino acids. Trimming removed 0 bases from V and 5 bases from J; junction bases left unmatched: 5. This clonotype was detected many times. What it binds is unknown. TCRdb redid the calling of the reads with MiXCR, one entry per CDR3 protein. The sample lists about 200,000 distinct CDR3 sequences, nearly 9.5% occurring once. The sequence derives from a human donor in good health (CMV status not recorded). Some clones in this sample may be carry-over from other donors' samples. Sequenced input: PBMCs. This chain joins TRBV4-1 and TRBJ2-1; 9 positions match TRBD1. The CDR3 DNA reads TGCGCCAGCAGCCAAGATGAAGGGACAGGGCACAATGAGCAGTTCTTC. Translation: CASSQDEGTGHNEQFF.